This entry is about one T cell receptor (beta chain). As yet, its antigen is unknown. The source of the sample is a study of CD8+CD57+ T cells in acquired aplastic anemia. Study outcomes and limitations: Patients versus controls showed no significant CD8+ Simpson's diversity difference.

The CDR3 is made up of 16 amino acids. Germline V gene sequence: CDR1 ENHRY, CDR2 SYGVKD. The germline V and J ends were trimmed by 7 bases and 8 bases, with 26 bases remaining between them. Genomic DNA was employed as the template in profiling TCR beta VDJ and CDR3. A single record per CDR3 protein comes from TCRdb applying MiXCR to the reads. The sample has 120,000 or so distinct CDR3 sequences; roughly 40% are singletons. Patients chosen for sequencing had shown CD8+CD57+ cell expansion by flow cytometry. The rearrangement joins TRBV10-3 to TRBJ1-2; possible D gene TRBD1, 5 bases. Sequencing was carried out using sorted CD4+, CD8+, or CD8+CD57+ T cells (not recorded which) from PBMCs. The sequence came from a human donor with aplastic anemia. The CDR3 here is CAIKPEAVSGSYGYTF. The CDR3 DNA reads TGTGCCATCAAGCCGGAAGCGGTGTCAGGGTCTTACGGCTACACCTTC.